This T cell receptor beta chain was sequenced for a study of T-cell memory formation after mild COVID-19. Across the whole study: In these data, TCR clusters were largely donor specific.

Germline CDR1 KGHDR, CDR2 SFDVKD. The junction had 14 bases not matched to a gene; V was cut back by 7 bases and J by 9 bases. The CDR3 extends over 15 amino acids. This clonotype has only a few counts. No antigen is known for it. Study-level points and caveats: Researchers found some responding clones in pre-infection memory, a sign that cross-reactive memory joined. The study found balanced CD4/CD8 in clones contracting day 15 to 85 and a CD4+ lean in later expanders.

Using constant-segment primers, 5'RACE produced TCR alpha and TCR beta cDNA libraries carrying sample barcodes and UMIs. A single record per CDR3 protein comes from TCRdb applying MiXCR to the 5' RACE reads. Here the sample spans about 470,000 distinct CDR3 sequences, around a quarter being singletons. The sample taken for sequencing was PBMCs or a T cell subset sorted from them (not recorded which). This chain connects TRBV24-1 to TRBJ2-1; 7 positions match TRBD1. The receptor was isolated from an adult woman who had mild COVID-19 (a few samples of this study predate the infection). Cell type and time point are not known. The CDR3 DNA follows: TGTGCCACCAGCCGAAGGACAGGAATAAGGGGTGAGCAGTTCTTC. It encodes CATSRRTGIRGEQFF.